These 15 T cell receptor beta chains were all obtained from the same sample, sequenced in a study of T-cell reconstitution after alpha-beta-depleted transplantation in children. Preparation of the TCRbeta library used unique molecular identifiers. MiXCR, run by TCRdb on the PCR reads, gives a single entry per CDR3 protein. The sample has 200,000 to 250,000 distinct CDR3 sequences; about 24% are singletons. The input for sequencing was PBMCs, mostly from graft donor cells, taken 360 days after TCRalphabeta/CD19-depleted stem cell transplant. These receptors originate from a female patient aged 2 to 10 who had a stem cell transplant for congenital amegakaryocytic thrombocytopenia, so the T cells may come from the graft donor.

The rearrangement links TRBV27 to TRBJ2-1, with D perhaps matching TRBD2 (5 bases). Germline V lookup: CDR1 MNHEY, CDR2 SMNVEV (reference sequence). The CDR3 loop spans 12 amino acids. Trimming took 5 bases from V and 10 from J, leaving 12 bases between them. CDR3 amino acids: CASSPTPGEQFF. CDR3 coding DNA: TGTGCCAGCAGTCCAACGCCGGGAGAGCAGTTCTTC.

This clonotype was recorded a few times. The chain is built from TRBV20-1 and TRBJ2-5; D is undetermined. There are 10 residues in the CDR3. Trimming removed 4 bases from V and 4 bases from J, with 4 bases in between. Germline loops: CDR1 DFQATT, CDR2 SNEGSKA (reference sequence). CDR3 bases: TGCAGTGCTATCAGAGAGACCCAGTACTTC. It codes for CSAIRETQYF.

V usage is TRBV12-3 or TRBV12-4 and J usage is TRBJ2-1; the D gene could be TRBD1 or TRBD2 (5 bases each). The CDR3 length is 12 residues. V was cut by 7 bases and J by 9 bases, with 13 bases left in between. The CDR3 DNA follows: TGTGCCAGCACCACCCCTGGGGGTGAGCAGTTCTTC. It translates to CASTTPGGEQFF.

This clonotype was observed a few times. This chain joins TRBV30 and TRBJ2-7; D not certain. The germline gives CDR1 GTSNPN, CDR2 SVGIG (reference sequence). The CDR3 has 13 residues. Trimming stripped 3 bases from V and 0 bases from J, with 9 bases between. The CDR3: CAWRGRGSYEQYF. CDR3 DNA: TGTGCCTGGAGGGGTCGCGGCTCCTACGAGCAGTACTTC. Filled out from reference TRBV30 and TRBJ2-7, the complete variable domain reads SQTIHQWPATLVQPVGSPLSLECTVEGTSNPNLYWYRQAAGRGLQLLFYSVGIGQISSEVPQNLSASRPQDRQFILSSKKLLLSDSGFYLCAWRGRGSYEQYFGPGTRLTVT.

This clonotype has only a few counts. The V and J genes are TRBV7-9 and TRBJ2-7; 7 bases line up with TRBD2. The V gene's germline CDR1 is SEHNR and CDR2 FQNEAQ (reference sequence). J gave up 2 bases and V 4 bases, and 5 bases lay outside the gene matches. The CDR3 length is 14 residues. The CDR3 reads CASSWTSRPYEQYF. The DNA for the CDR3 is TGTGCCAGCAGCTGGACTAGTCGTCCCTACGAGCAGTACTTC.

This clonotype was detected only a few times. This chain uses TRBV25-1 with TRBJ1-6; 8 nucleotides match TRBD1. This CDR3 is 15 amino acids long. V lost 1 base to trimming and J lost 8 bases; unmatched junction nucleotides: 4. Germline V gene sequence: CDR1 MGHDK, CDR2 SYGVNS. CDR3 sequence (DNA): TGTGCCAGCAGTGAATTGACAGGGGTGGATTCACCCCTCCACTTT. This encodes CASSELTGVDSPLHF.

V is TRBV3-1 and J is TRBJ1-2; 8 bases line up with TRBD1. The CDR3 is made up of 15 amino acids. With 4 bases clipped from V and 6 bases from J, the junction kept 10 bases outside the gene matches. CDR1 and CDR2 (germline): LGHDT, YNNKEL (reference sequence). The DNA of the CDR3 is TGTGCCAGCAGCCGCCGACAGGGGCGAGGGGATGGCTACACCTTC. Translation gives CASSRRQGRGDGYTF.

The chain links TRBV25-1 to TRBJ2-5, with D possibly matching TRBD1 (5 bases). Trimming left V 3 bases short and J 6 bases short, with 8 bases between. The germline V gene encodes CDR1 MGHDK and CDR2 SYGVNS. There are 12 residues in the CDR3. The CDR3 spells CASSDGHQTQYF. The DNA of the CDR3 is TGTGCCAGCAGTGATGGACACCAGACCCAGTACTTC.

J is TRBJ2-2 and V is TRBV3-1; perhaps TRBD1 as D (5 bases). Germline CDR1 is LGHDT and CDR2 is YNNKEL (reference sequence). The CDR3 has 18 amino acids. With 1 base removed from V and 5 bases from J, the gap between germline ends came to 20 bases. The CDR3 nucleotides read TGTGCCAGCAGCCAAGCGCCCCAGGGTTGGGGTTTAACCGGGGAGCTGTTTTTT. Its protein product is CASSQAPQGWGLTGELFF.

Points on this clonotype: An end of the junction differs from the germline gene, which may be a read error. The rearrangement links TRBV7-6 to TRBJ1-5, with 8 bases identical to TRBD1. This CDR3 comprises 14 residues. The germline V gene has CDR1 SGHVS and CDR2 FNYEAQ. The CDR3 here is CASSISRGHQPEHF. The CDR3 coding sequence is TGTGCCAGCAGCATCTCCAGGGGGCATCAGCCCGAGCATTTT. Filled out from reference TRBV7-6 and TRBJ1-5, the complete variable domain reads GAGVSQSPRYKVTKRGQDVALRCDPISGHVSLYWYRQALGQGPEFLTYFNYEAQQDKSGLPNDRFSAERPEGSISTLTIQRTEQRDSAMYRCASSISRGHQPEHFGDGTRLSIL.

This clonotype was found a few times. This chain uses TRBV5-5 with TRBJ2-3, with D perhaps matching TRBD2 (5 bases). Deletions cut 0 bases from V and 4 bases from J, with 12 bases between. The CDR3 extends over 15 amino acids. Germline V gives CDR1 SGHKS, CDR2 YYEKEE (reference sequence). In DNA form, the CDR3 reads TGTGCCAGCAGCTTGGGTGGCAAGCGGTCAGATACGCAGTATTTT. This encodes CASSLGGKRSDTQYF.

This clonotype was recorded a few times. This chain joins TRBV25-1 and TRBJ2-3; D is unresolved. The CDR3 loop spans 17 amino acids. Trimming left V 1 base short and J 4 bases short, with 18 bases between. Germline V lookup: CDR1 MGHDK, CDR2 SYGVNS. CDR3 residues: CASSEFVGGSSADTQYF. As DNA, the CDR3 is TGTGCCAGCAGTGAATTCGTCGGCGGTTCGTCCGCAGATACGCAGTATTTT.

This chain connects TRBV21-1 to TRBJ2-4; no check of the table's D call, TRBD1, against the DNA was made. TRBV21-1 is given as a pseudogene. The length of the CDR3 is 14 residues. The CDR3 DNA is TGTGCCAGCAGCAAAGAAGGACAGAAAAACATTCAGTACTTC. Its protein is CASSKEGQKNIQYF.

Only a few counts were recorded for this clonotype. The V gene is TRBV7-6, the J gene TRBJ2-1; 11 positions match TRBD2. Germline assignment: CDR1 SGHVS and CDR2 FNYEAQ. The CDR3 consists of 16 residues. Trimming removed 4 bases from V and 5 bases from J; junction bases left unmatched: 7. DNA of the CDR3: TGTGCCAGCAGCTCGACCGGGACTAGCGGAGACAATGAGCAGTTCTTC. Translated: CASSSTGTSGDNEQFF.

The chain recombines TRBV6-5 with TRBJ2-2, with D perhaps matching TRBD2 (6 bases). Trimming took 2 bases from V and 2 from J, leaving 18 bases between them. The CDR3 is 18 residues long. Germline CDR1 is MNHEY and CDR2 is SVGAGI. Here the CDR3 reads CASSYARPTGLNTGELFF. In nucleotides, the CDR3 is TGTGCCAGCAGTTACGCCAGGCCGACGGGACTTAACACCGGGGAGCTGTTTTTT.